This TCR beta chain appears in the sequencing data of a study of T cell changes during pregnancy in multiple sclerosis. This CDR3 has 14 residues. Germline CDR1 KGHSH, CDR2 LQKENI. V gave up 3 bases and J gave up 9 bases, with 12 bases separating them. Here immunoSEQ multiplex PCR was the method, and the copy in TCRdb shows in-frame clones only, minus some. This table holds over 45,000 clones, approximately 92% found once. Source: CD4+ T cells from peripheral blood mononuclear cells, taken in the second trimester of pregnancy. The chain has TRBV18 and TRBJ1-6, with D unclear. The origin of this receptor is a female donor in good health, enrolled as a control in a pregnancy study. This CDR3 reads CASSPGTIASPLHF. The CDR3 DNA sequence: TGTGCCAGCTCACCTGGAACTATTGCTTCACCCCTCCACTTT.